This section outlines one T cell receptor beta chain sequence together with its context. The antigen it recognizes is unknown. No base quality information exists; no much larger clone differs at one position. The germline V and J ends show losses of 8 bases and 4 bases respectively, and no gene match explains 6 bases of the junction. From the germline V gene, CDR1 is SGHNT and CDR2 is YENEEA. The CDR3 contains 14 residues, cysteine and phenylalanine counted. This entry keeps only the CDR3 DNA: 42 bases, framed from base 1. This entry belongs to a study of shared clonotypes between healthy human individuals (dated by TCRdb to between 2020 and 2021). Looking at the study overall: A few men and a couple of women, aged 18 to 49 years, made up the cohort. Per donor, leukapheresis produced somewhere between about 0.94 and 9.5 billion PBMCs. Different laboratories and diverse techniques were used to prepare libraries and sequence TCR repertoires, to increase sequencing depth and limit assay-specific biases. To estimate repertoire size and how much clonotypes are shared between individuals, the study performed deep sequencing of blood TCR repertoires from roughly five healthy adults. For each donor, CD4 naive and CD4 memory were each run on three plates, CD8 naive on two plates, and CD8 memory on one plate.

General findings and caveats noted by the study authors: Even with the large sequencing depth, rarefaction of the sorted-subset datasets indicated that sequencing was incomplete. Because the study included a small number of donors, the genetic and exposure-history diversity represented was limited. Only blood was sampled, and tissue TCR repertoires likely differ from those in blood. Higher generation probabilities were observed for clonotypes shared by all four sorted-subset donors than for non-shared clonotypes. When a few donors were compared, the shared fraction of clonotypes was approximately 5% for naive CD4, 3.5% to 4% for naive CD8, 2.3% for memory CD4, and roughly 0.43% for memory CD8. Pairwise subsampling led to the expectation that sequencing depth would affect the degree of clonotype sharing among donors. Larger estimated clonotype richness was generally found for naive subsets than for memory subsets.

Donors were healthy HIV-negative adults with no recently reported acute infections or vaccinations. Only Caucasian adults living in Nashville, Tennessee, USA were represented among the donors. CD4+ T cells were enriched by magnetic negative selection; naive cells were then positively selected on CD45RA, and the negative fraction formed the memory subset. Blood was collected by leukapheresis, and PBMCs were isolated by Ficoll-Histopaque density gradient centrifugation and then cryopreserved in liquid nitrogen vapor phase. Analytical flow cytometry was used to check the purity and quantity of every magnetically sorted T cell population. Each sorted fraction had its genomic DNA isolated and then quantified by UV absorbance on a Nanodrop 2000c. Using the deep immunoSEQ assay, multiplex PCR amplified TCR CDR3 regions from genomic DNA. Genomic DNA extracted from each cell subset was distributed evenly over all wells of several immunoSEQ 96-well plates, and each plate served as one replicate. Each replicate PCR for sorted subsets received about 200 ng genomic DNA, equal to 30,000 or so T cell genomes. The purified libraries were quantified using a Qubit 3.0 fluorometer, sized with a Bioanalyzer 2100, and then quantified again using the KAPA Library Quantification kit. A separate single-read 150-cycle Illumina NextSeq 550 flow cell was used to sequence each immunoSEQ 96-well plate. In the source study's methods: Because the immunoSEQ output held only junctional sequences and lacked quality scores, the filtering could not match the filtering applied to full-length reads. To assign V/J genes and CDR3, sequences were annotated against IMGT germline references using PyIR, a Python wrapper for IgBLAST v1.9. Reads were removed for weak V/J assignments (E-value above 1e-6), missing CDR3, stop codons, out-of-frame junctions, or ambiguous translated residues. V3J clonotypes were defined as sequences sharing the same inferred V gene, J gene, and CDR3 amino acid sequence. The percentage overlap between two repertoires was calculated by dividing the number of shared unique clonotypes by the size of the smaller repertoire. RTK rarefaction, the Chao1 estimator, and Recon v2.1 estimates of unobserved clonotypes were used to assess repertoire richness. Generation probabilities were computed with OLGA for all TCRbeta clonotypes obtained by the gDNA method from a few donors. TCRdb stores this immuneACCESS table with in-frame sequences only. Part of the clones is absent; in the studies checked, under half of the shortfall reflects unresolved V genes, and no reason is known for the rest. The V and J calls and clone size are taken from that table; D and trimming were inferred from the DNA. Counted in this sample were some 1,600,000 clones; 95% to 99% of them appeared once. The biggest ten clones account for roughly 0.45% of the sample.

The chain is encoded by TRBV11-3 joined to TRBJ2-3, and TRBD2 aligns with 10 junction nucleotides. This TCR was sampled from a man aged 25 to 40 in good health. The source material was naive CD4+ T cells sorted from blood. The sample's cell subset or site label is to be understood as: CD45RA+ positively selected. This receptor has the CDR3 CASASGSLADTQYF. The DNA sequence is as follows: TGTGCCAGCGCTAGCGGGAGCCTCGCAGATACGCAGTATTTT.